This record covers a single T cell receptor beta chain. Per the germline V gene, CDR1 is LGHNA and CDR2 is YNFKEQ. V was cut by 4 bases and J by 0 bases, with 7 bases left in between. The CDR3 is made up of 15 amino acids. The sample comes from a study of blood T cell repertoires in COVID-19. At the level of the study: T cells, B-cell-depleted T cells, or PBMCs supplied cDNA or gDNA.

Assay used: immunoSEQ multiplex PCR; TCRdb lists only in-frame clones, some missing. The table lists about 75,000 clones, approximately 86% of them singletons. This clonotype was sampled from a woman aged 45-65 years with acute or convalescent COVID-19. Sequencing was done on a sample of peripheral blood. The chain links TRBV4-2 to TRBJ2-6; possible D gene TRBD1, 6 bases. CDR3 coding DNA: TGTGCCAGCAGCCCACAGGGCTCTGGGGCCAACGTCCTGACTTTC. It encodes CASSPQGSGANVLTF.